These T cell receptor beta chains were read from a single sample in a study of spatial heterogeneity in lung cancer. TCRdb independently ran MiXCR on the 5' RACE reads; one entry per CDR3 protein. The data show 3,000 to 4,500 distinct CDR3 sequences, with under 10% seen just once and about 16% held by the top ten. The sequencing used lung tumor tissue, collected at surgery. These receptors all stem from a male donor with early-stage non-small cell lung cancer. The CDR3 runs from the conserved cysteine through the conserved F or W. A D gene is named only where the DNA matches it firmly. Clone size appears in some rows only: once, few, many, or a class for an expanded clone.

d_call,v_call,clone_size,j_call,cdr3_nt,cdr3_aa
TRBD2,TRBV11-2,medium-sized,TRBJ2-7,TGTGCCAGTACCCCTAAGGGAGGGCTAGACGAGCAGTACTTC,CASTPKGGLDEQYF
-,TRBV29-1,-,TRBJ1-2,TGCAGCGTTGGGGAGGATCACTATGGCTACACCTTC,CSVGEDHYGYTF
-,TRBV7-6,medium-sized,TRBJ1-5,TGTGCCAGCAGCCTGAGCGCAGGGACGAGCAATCAGCCCCAGCATTTT,CASSLSAGTSNQPQHF
-,TRBV6-5,medium-sized,TRBJ2-5,TGTGCCAGCAGCCAACTGGGGGCCGAGACCCAGTACTTC,CASSQLGAETQYF
-,TRBV12-3/TRBV12-4,medium-sized,TRBJ2-3,TGTGCCAGCAGCCCCGAAAGAGGCCGGGGAAGGAGTGACACAGATACGCAGTATTTT,CASSPERGRGRSDTDTQYF
-,TRBV20-1,medium-sized,TRBJ2-5,TGCAGTGCTAGAGATCCATCAGGGGCGAACTTAGAGACCCAGTACTTC,CSARDPSGANLETQYF
-,TRBV6-5,large,TRBJ2-2,TGTGCCAGCAGTTACAGACTTGACACCGGGGAGCTGTTTTTT,CASSYRLDTGELFF
TRBD1,TRBV7-2,medium-sized,TRBJ2-5,TGTGCCAGCAGCCGGGACAGGGGACCTCAGTCCGGATCACAGTACTTC,CASSRDRGPQSGSQYF
-,TRBV28,many,TRBJ2-7,TGTGCCAGCAGGATCCGGGACTTAGGCTACGAGCAGTACTTC,CASRIRDLGYEQYF
-,TRBV27,medium-sized,TRBJ2-3,TGTGCCAGCAGTTTACCCTCTTTTCGAGTGGATTTT,CASSLPSFRVDF
-,TRBV6-4,medium-sized,TRBJ2-1,TGTGCCAGCAGCCGCGAAGCGGGCGCGGAGCAGTTCTTC,CASSREAGAEQFF
TRBD2,TRBV4-3,medium-sized,TRBJ2-1,TGCGCCAGCAGCCAAGATTGGGCTAGCGGGAGGGGTTCTAGAATCGATGAGCAGTTCTTC,CASSQDWASGRGSRIDEQFF
-,TRBV6-5,medium-sized,TRBJ2-2,TGTGCCAGCAGTTACTCGATTGTATACGGCACCGGGGAGCTGTTTTTT,CASSYSIVYGTGELFF
-,TRBV30,many,TRBJ1-3,TGTGCCTGGAGGCTCCAGGGAACCTCTGGAAACACCATATATTTT,CAWRLQGTSGNTIYF
-,TRBV20-1,-,TRBJ1-5,TGCAGTGCTATTCCAGGGATTCAGCCCCAGCATTTT,CSAIPGIQPQHF
-,TRBV28,medium-sized,TRBJ1-1,TGTGCCAGCAGCCGGCCAGCTCGGGTCACTGAAGCTTTCTTT,CASSRPARVTEAFF
TRBD2,TRBV12-3/TRBV12-4,-,TRBJ2-2,TGTGCCAGCAGTGGGACTAGCGTGTACACCGGGGAGCTGTTTTTT,CASSGTSVYTGELFF
-,TRBV27,medium-sized,TRBJ2-3,TGTGCCAGCAGGCCGGACAGCGCAGATACGCAGTATTTT,CASRPDSADTQYF
TRBD2,TRBV6-2/TRBV6-3,many,TRBJ2-3,TGTGCCAGCAGTCGACTAGCAGTCATCACAGATACGCAGTATTTT,CASSRLAVITDTQYF
-,TRBV20-1,medium-sized,TRBJ1-6,TGCAGTGCTAGAGGAGCAGCAGATAATTCACCCCTCCACTTT,CSARGAADNSPLHF
-,TRBV15,medium-sized,TRBJ2-5,TGTGCCACCAGCAGAGATATTCCAAAATATTGGACAGCTCAAGAGACCCAGTACTTC,CATSRDIPKYWTAQETQYF
-,TRBV7-9,medium-sized,TRBJ1-6,TGTGCCAGCAGCGGCGGGGTAGGCTCACCCCTCCACTTT,CASSGGVGSPLHF
TRBD1,TRBV29-1,many,TRBJ1-5,TGCAGCGTTGGACAGGGGGCACAGCCCCAGCATTTT,CSVGQGAQPQHF
-,TRBV5-4,medium-sized,TRBJ2-2,TGTGCCAGCAGCTTGGCTGCGGCCTTTACCGGGGAGCTGTTTTTT,CASSLAAAFTGELFF
-,TRBV5-4,medium-sized,TRBJ2-7,TGTGCCAGCAGCTTGAGGGGGGGCACCTACGAGCAGTACTTC,CASSLRGGTYEQYF
TRBD1,TRBV5-1,medium-sized,TRBJ2-5,TGCGCCAGCAGCTTGGCAGACAGGGAAGAGACCCAGTACTTC,CASSLADREETQYF
-,TRBV28,few,TRBJ1-1,TGTGCCAGCAGGGTGGATGTACACACTGAAGCTTTCTTT,CASRVDVHTEAFF
TRBD1,TRBV5-4,medium-sized,TRBJ2-2,TGTGCCAGCAGCTTGGTACAGGGGATGACCGGGGAGCTGTTTTTT,CASSLVQGMTGELFF
TRBD2,TRBV20-1,few,TRBJ2-1,TGCAGTGCTAGAGCCAGCGGGGACGATGAGCAGTTCTTC,CSARASGDDEQFF
-,TRBV28,few,TRBJ2-7,TGTGCCAGCAGTACCCCGGCAGGGCGGGCCTACGAGCAGTACTTC,CASSTPAGRAYEQYF
-,TRBV2,many,TRBJ2-5,TGTGCCAGCAGTGTTCAGGGTCACCAAGAGACCCAGTACTTC,CASSVQGHQETQYF
-,TRBV12-3/TRBV12-4,medium-sized,TRBJ2-4,TGTGCCAGCAGTTTAGCGCTAATCGCGGGGCGTAGAGGTGGGAACATTCAGTACTTC,CASSLALIAGRRGGNIQYF
-,TRBV6-6,many,TRBJ1-6,TGTGCCAGCACCGAGCAGGGGAAAGGAAATTCACCCCTCCACTTT,CASTEQGKGNSPLHF
-,TRBV2,medium-sized,TRBJ1-1,TGTGCCAGCAGTGTCGAGGGCATGGCTGAAGCTTTCTTT,CASSVEGMAEAFF
TRBD2,TRBV27,medium-sized,TRBJ2-7,TGTGCCAGCAGTTTATTCCCCAGCGGGAGTTATAAAGTCTACGAGCAGTACTTC,CASSLFPSGSYKVYEQYF
TRBD1,TRBV7-2,medium-sized,TRBJ2-2,TGTGCCAGCAGCTTGTCTCGGGACAGGGGGCAGGAGCTGTTTTTT,CASSLSRDRGQELFF
-,TRBV20-1,medium-sized,TRBJ2-1,TGCAGTGCCCAACAGCGGACCTTCTCCTACAATGAGCAGTTCTTC,CSAQQRTFSYNEQFF
-,TRBV28,medium-sized,TRBJ2-7,TGTGCCAGCAGTTTTTACGATAGAGAGGACGAGCAGTACTTC,CASSFYDREDEQYF
TRBD1,TRBV5-1,few,TRBJ1-1,TGCGCCAGCAGCTTGGAAGGGACAGGGGCCCGCTACACTGAAGCTTTCTTT,CASSLEGTGARYTEAFF